This T cell receptor (beta chain) was found in a study of response to subunit inactivated influenza vaccine. Study-level points and caveats: Authors suggested few new T cells are recruited by each seasonal influenza vaccination.

TCRdb passed the RT-PCR reads through MiXCR, listing each CDR3 protein once. Of about 160,000 distinct CDR3 sequences in the sample, around 10% are singletons; the top ten hold approximately 35%. With regard to this clonotype: Antigen unknown.

The CDR3 length is 15 residues. The V gene lost 5 bases and the J gene lost 0 bases, with 17 bases spanning the gap. Germline V gene data show CDR1 as SQVTM and CDR2 as ANQGSEA. Sequenced material: CD8+ T cells sorted from PBMCs, taken 23 months after vaccination. This clonotype was sampled from a man between 50 and 69 years old who received an inactivated influenza vaccine. The chain links TRBV29-1 to TRBJ2-7; TRBD2 might be the D (6 bases). CDR3 DNA: TGCAGCGTTACTGGGGGGAAACAGAGCTCCTACGAGCAGTACTTC. Translated, it gives CSVTGGKQSSYEQYF.